The 23 T cell receptor beta chains reported below all come from one sample, sequenced in a study of technical replicates of blood from several donors. Only in-frame clones appear in the TCRdb table, and some are missing; sequencing was by immunoSEQ multiplex PCR. The top ten clones hold less than 0.25% of a sample with just over 95,000 clones, approximately 94% of them seen once. Sequencing was carried out using T cells isolated from PBMCs. These receptors were taken from a human donor in good health.

The chain is built from TRBV19 and TRBJ1-2; TRBD1 is a possible D gene (5 bases). CDR1 LNHDA and CDR2 SQIVND come from the germline V gene (reference sequence). This CDR3 has 11 residues. Trimming left V 8 bases short and J 2 bases short, with 6 bases between. This CDR3 reads CASGGNYGYTF. CDR3 in DNA: TGTGCCAGTGGGGGGAACTATGGCTACACCTTC.

This clone was detected once. J is TRBJ2-5 and V is TRBV5-6; TRBD2 agrees at 10 bases. V trimming: 3 bases; J trimming: 5 bases; junction bases outside the gene matches: 13. CDR1 and CDR2 from the germline V gene are SGHDT and YYEEEE. The CDR3 is made up of 17 amino acids. CDR3 residues: CASSSGLAEDLGETQYF. In nucleotides, the CDR3 is TGTGCCAGCAGCTCCGGACTAGCGGAGGACCTGGGGGAGACCCAGTACTTC.

The V call is TRBV2, the J call TRBJ2-1; 7 nucleotides match TRBD1. The germline V gene has CDR1 SNHLY and CDR2 FYNNEI. Trimming took 1 base from V and 6 from J; bases not matched to a gene: 3. This CDR3 is built from 14 residues. The DNA of the CDR3 is TGTGCCAGCAGTGAAGATCACAGGGGCAATGAGCAGTTCTTC. Amino acids: CASSEDHRGNEQFF.

The V call is TRBV2, the J call TRBJ1-5; D possibly corresponds to TRBD1 (6 bases). V was clipped by 7 bases and J by 7 bases, with 20 bases between them. The CDR3 covers 15 residues. Germline values: CDR1 SNHLY, CDR2 FYNNEI. The CDR3 here is CASNRDISLRQPQHF. The CDR3 region has the DNA TGTGCCAGCAACCGGGACATTAGTCTTAGGCAGCCCCAGCATTTT.

The chain joins TRBV13 to TRBJ2-7, with 8 bases identical to TRBD2. The CDR3 covers 16 residues. J lost 0 bases, V lost 3 bases, and 7 bases had no gene match. Germline CDR1 and CDR2: PRHDT and FYEKMQ (reference sequence). The CDR3 nucleotides read TGTGCCAGCAGCTTGTGGAGCGGGGGAGACTCCTACGAGCAGTACTTC. Residues: CASSLWSGGDSYEQYF.

This sequence joins TRBV6-5 and TRBJ2-7; 11 nucleotides align to TRBD2. Germline-derived CDR1 and CDR2 are MNHEY and SVGAGI. The CDR3 contains 16 residues. J was trimmed by 0 bases and V by 2 bases; bases with no gene match: 3. The CDR3 is CASSYRTSGHSYEQYF. The CDR3, as DNA: TGTGCCAGCAGTTACCGGACTAGCGGGCACTCCTACGAGCAGTACTTC.

V usage is TRBV10-3 and J usage is TRBJ1-2; D might be TRBD1 (5 bases). Between the trimmed V and J ends, which lost 4 bases and 10 bases, there was a span of 13 bases. CDR1 and CDR2 (germline): ENHRY, SYGVKD. The CDR3 consists of 12 residues. The CDR3 sequence is CAISAEQESYTF. CDR3 DNA sequence: TGTGCCATCAGTGCCGAACAGGAGTCCTACACCTTC.

This rearrangement joins TRBV20-1 to TRBJ2-5; no definite D call. CDR3 size: 11 residues. Germline V gene lookup returns CDR1 DFQATT and CDR2 SNEGSKA (reference sequence). The CDR3 loop is CSLILRETQYF. In DNA form, the CDR3 reads TGCAGCCTTATATTACGGGAGACCCAGTACTTC.

V gene TRBV6-1 combines with J gene TRBJ2-3, with 7 bases identical to TRBD1. The CDR3 covers 16 residues. J lost 2 bases, V lost 1 base, and 6 bases had no gene match. Germline CDR1 MNHNS, CDR2 SASEGT. This CDR3 is CASSEVKGQITDTQYF. The CDR3, as DNA: TGTGCCAGCAGTGAAGTGAAGGGACAGATCACAGATACGCAGTATTTT.

This sequence joins TRBV28 and TRBJ2-7, with TRBD2 as a possible D gene (5 bases). Germline CDR1 reads MDHEN; CDR2 reads SYDVKM. The V end was cut by 7 bases, the J end by 2 bases, with 18 bases between. The CDR3 has 15 amino acids. CDR3 amino acids: CASNDKRGLTYEQYF. Here the CDR3 DNA reads TGTGCCAGCAACGACAAAAGAGGGTTAACCTACGAGCAGTACTTC. Looking up the rest from reference TRBV28 and TRBJ2-7 gives the full variable domain: DVKVTQSSRYLVKRTGEKVFLECVQDMDHENMFWYRQDPGLGLRLIYFSYDVKMKEKGDIPEGYSVSREKKERFSLILESASTNQTSMYLCASNDKRGLTYEQYFGPGTRLTVT.

The chain links TRBV7-6 to TRBJ2-6; D not certain. The CDR3 covers 13 residues. Germline V gives CDR1 SGHVS, CDR2 FNYEAQ. V shed 5 bases and J shed 3 bases, with 5 bases lying between them. For the CDR3, the DNA is TGTGCCAGCAGCCGTATTGGGGCCAACGTCCTGACTTTC. It specifies CASSRIGANVLTF.

Only one count was recorded for this clone. The CDR3 nucleotides are TGCGCCAGCAGCTTACAGAATGAAAAACTGTTTTTT. Translating gives CASSLQNEKLFF. The chain combines TRBV5-1 with TRBJ1-4; D remains ambiguous. Trimming pared 2 bases from V and 5 bases from J, leaving 4 bases between. The length of the CDR3 is 12 residues. Germline V gene data show CDR1 as SGHRS and CDR2 as YFSETQ.

The V call is TRBV4-1, the J call TRBJ1-1, with 7 bases fitting TRBD1. Germline lookup yields CDR1 MGHRA and CDR2 YSYEKL. This CDR3 spans 15 amino acids. Trimming took 0 bases from V and 0 from J; bases not matched to a gene: 1. For the CDR3, the DNA is TGCGCCAGCAGCCAAGAGACAGGGATGAACACTGAAGCTTTCTTT. Its protein product is CASSQETGMNTEAFF.

This clone was picked up one time. The chain employs TRBV14 and TRBJ1-1; D remains unclear. Germline V gene data show CDR1 as SGHDN and CDR2 as FVKESK. V lost 2 bases and J 1 base, leaving 14 bases between the germline ends. This CDR3 region has 16 residues. CDR3 region: CASSQYKVGENTEAFF. In DNA form, the CDR3 reads TGTGCCAGCAGCCAATACAAGGTAGGAGAGAACACTGAAGCTTTCTTT.

The chain carries TRBV2 and TRBJ2-6; D is unresolved. The CDR3 has 13 amino acids. CDR1 and CDR2 from the germline V gene are SNHLY and FYNNEI. Trimming left V 7 bases short and J 3 bases short, with 7 bases between. The CDR3 loop reads CASTTGGANVLTF. The CDR3, as DNA: TGTGCCAGCACCACGGGTGGGGCCAACGTCCTGACTTTC.

This clone was seen only once. The chain uses TRBV7-2 and TRBJ2-2, with D perhaps TRBD2 (5 bases). V lost 2 bases and J lost 4, with 17 bases in between. Per germline, CDR1 SGHTA and CDR2 FQGNSA. The CDR3 consists of 17 residues. The CDR3 DNA is TGTGCCAGCAGCTTAATCGCATGGCTAGAGGGCACCGGGGAGCTGTTTTTT. Protein: CASSLIAWLEGTGELFF.

The chain links TRBV9 to TRBJ1-4, with a weak D call TRBD1 (5 bases). V lost 3 bases to trimming and J lost 8 bases, with 11 bases between them. This CDR3 has 13 amino acids. Per the germline V gene, CDR1 is SGDLS and CDR2 is YYNGEE. The CDR3 DNA sequence: TGTGCCAGCAGCGACGGGGCGGGGGAAAAACTGTTTTTT. Translation gives CASSDGAGEKLFF.

This chain uses TRBV11-2 with TRBJ2-7; the match to TRBD2 covers 16 bases. The CDR3 loop spans 18 amino acids. V shed 0 bases, J shed 5 bases, and the junction held 7 bases outside the gene matches. Germline V gene lookup returns CDR1 SGHAT and CDR2 FQNNGV. The CDR3: CASSLEGLAGGPLHEQYF. CDR3 bases: TGTGCCAGCAGCTTAGAGGGACTAGCGGGGGGGCCTCTCCACGAGCAGTACTTC. The full variable domain, in which reference TRBV11-2 and TRBJ2-7 provide the parts outside the CDR3, is EAGVAQSPRYKIIEKRQSVAFWCNPISGHATLYWYQQILGQGPKLLIQFQNNGVVDDSQLPKDRFSAERLKGVDSTLKIQPAKLEDSAVYLCASSLEGLAGGPLHEQYFGPGTRLTVT.

The chain has TRBV29-1 and TRBJ2-1; TRBD2 matches at 15 bases. Germline V gene data show CDR1 as SQVTM and CDR2 as ANQGSEA. This CDR3 spans 16 amino acids. The ends lost 4 bases at V and 2 bases at J; junction bases unmatched: 3. This CDR3 is CSVGGTSGRPYNEQFF. DNA of the CDR3: TGCAGCGTTGGGGGGACTAGCGGGAGGCCCTACAATGAGCAGTTCTTC.

The sample holds one count of this clone. The chain links TRBV6-5 to TRBJ2-3; 7 positions match TRBD2. This CDR3 region has 14 residues. Trimming at V came to 2 bases and at J to 1 base, leaving 0 bases not matched to a gene. Looked up from germline, CDR1 is MNHEY and CDR2 is SVGAGI. This CDR3 reads CASSYGGGTDTQYF. The CDR3 bases are TGTGCCAGCAGTTACGGGGGGGGCACAGATACGCAGTATTTT.

The chain is built from TRBV10-3 and TRBJ1-4, with 8 bases identical to TRBD1. Germline V gene sequence: CDR1 ENHRY, CDR2 SYGVKD. CDR3 length equals 15 residues. V lost 6 bases and J lost 8; bases outside the gene matches: 11. The CDR3 loop reads CAISPGGDRREKLFF. The CDR3 region has the DNA TGTGCCATCAGCCCGGGTGGGGACAGGAGAGAAAAACTGTTTTTT.

The J gene is TRBJ2-3, the V gene TRBV27, with D unclear. Between the trimmed V and J ends, which lost 5 bases and 0 bases, there was a span of 15 bases. This CDR3 is built from 16 residues. Germline CDR1 and CDR2: MNHEY and SMNVEV (reference sequence). The CDR3 here is CASSTWLGPSTDTQYF. CDR3 DNA: TGTGCCAGCAGTACCTGGTTGGGCCCTAGCACAGATACGCAGTATTTT.

V and J are TRBV11-2 and TRBJ2-7, with TRBD2 matching over 7 bases. Germline V lookup: CDR1 SGHAT, CDR2 FQNNGV. The J segment lost 3 bases and the V segment lost 5 bases, leaving 7 bases of the junction unmatched. The CDR3 is 14 amino acids. The CDR3 region has the DNA TGTGCCAGCAGCACGACTGGGACTATCTACGAGCAGTACTTC. Encoded protein: CASSTTGTIYEQYF.